A single sample is the source of the 4 T cell receptor beta chains below, sequenced in a study of blood T cell repertoires in COVID-19 (TCRdb year 2020). Libraries came from the immunoSEQ multiplex PCR assay. The source is immuneACCESS, and TCRdb retained only in-frame sequences with V and J called. Part of the clones is not carried over; for the studies checked, unresolved V genes explain less than half of this, and the remainder is unexplained. This sample lists about 30,000 clones; roughly nine tenths were detected once. The ten biggest clones cover 24% of the sample. Input material: peripheral blood. Receptors originate from a human donor with active COVID-19. The donor label of this sample is uncertain.

The chain recombines TRBV3-1 (or the pseudogene TRBV3-2) with TRBJ2-1, with TRBD2 identical over 8 bases. The CDR3 runs to 13 residues. V gave up 7 bases and J gave up 10 bases; unmatched junction bases: 9. Germline loops: CDR1 LGHDT, CDR2 YNNKEL (reference sequence). This chain's CDR3 is CASTPFGRDEQFF. CDR3 bases: TGTGCCAGCACCCCCTTCGGGAGGGACGAGCAGTTCTTC.

The J gene is TRBJ2-2, the V gene TRBV19; D is possibly TRBD1 (5 bases). Germline lookup yields CDR1 LNHDA and CDR2 SQIVND (reference sequence). The V end lost 5 bases, the J end lost 6 bases, and 16 bases lay between the germline ends. The CDR3 extends over 15 amino acids. CDR3: CASSVDVGRAGELFF. For the CDR3, the DNA is TGTGCCAGTAGTGTGGATGTGGGGCGAGCCGGGGAGCTGTTTTTT.

The J gene is TRBJ1-2, the V gene TRBV5-4; D call uncertain. This CDR3 spans 13 amino acids. Germline V gives CDR1 SGHNT, CDR2 YYREEE (reference sequence). V was cut by 0 bases and J by 5 bases, with 8 bases left in between. CDR3 bases: TGTGCCAGCAGCTTGGATACGGGGTATGGCTACACCTTC. Protein product: CASSLDTGYGYTF.

On this clone: The junction departs from germline at one end; a sequencing error may be responsible. The chain combines TRBV7-7 with TRBJ2-6; TRBD1 might be the D (5 bases). This CDR3 is 13 amino acids long. Germline CDR1 SSHAT, CDR2 FNYEAQ (reference sequence). Here the CDR3 DNA reads TGTGCTAGCAGCCCAGGGCAGGGTTACGTCCTGACTTTC. Its translation: CASSPGQGYVLTF. The full variable domain, rest sourced from reference TRBV7-7 and TRBJ2-6, is GAGVSQSPRYKVTKRGQDVTLRCDPISSHATLYWYQQALGQGPEFLTYFNYEAQPDKSGLPSDRFSAERPEGSISTLTIQRTEQRDSAMYRCASSPGQGYVLTFGAGSRLTVL.